This T cell receptor (beta chain) derives from a study of cytomegalovirus exposure and HLA in healthy donors. Study-wide results and limits: No immune exposure information besides CMV serostatus was available.

Germline V lookup: CDR1 LNHNV, CDR2 YYDKDF (reference sequence). Trimming removed 2 bases from V and 7 bases from J; junction bases left unmatched: 6. This CDR3 is built from 15 residues. This clone was counted a single time. Its matching antigen is unknown. The donors gave bone marrow, and they were healthy. The PCR contained 60 Vbeta and 13 Jbeta primers. Sequenced by immunoSEQ multiplex PCR; TCRdb stores in-frame clones only, minus some. The sample holds some 140,000 clones, 79% seen once. The clonotype comes from a man aged 40-49 years in good health and CMV-seropositive. The chain is built from TRBV15 and TRBJ1-5; 9 bases fit TRBD1. The material sequenced was PBMCs. CDR3: CATSRSRDREQPQHF. In nucleotides, the CDR3 is TGTGCCACCAGCAGAAGCAGGGACAGGGAACAGCCCCAGCATTTT.